The T cell receptor beta chain described here comes from a study of blood T cell repertoires in COVID-19. Only in-frame clones appear in the TCRdb table, and some are missing; sequencing was by immunoSEQ multiplex PCR. The table shows over 150,000 clones, with more than 80% occurring only once. This clone was detected once. The germline V and J ends were trimmed by 5 bases and 10 bases, with 17 bases remaining between them. The CDR3 consists of 13 residues. The V gene's germline CDR1 is LNHDA and CDR2 SQIVND (reference sequence). This receptor was taken from a man aged 35 to 55 who had recovered from COVID-19. This sequence joins TRBV19 and TRBJ1-2; unclear D gene. The sequenced sample was PBMCs or T cells enriched from blood (not recorded which). CDR3 protein: CASSLTGGAVYTF. DNA for the CDR3: TGTGCCAGTAGTTTGACCGGCGGTGCGGTCTACACCTTC.